Shown below are 10 T cell receptor beta chains from a single sample sequenced in a study of T cells in Graves' hyperthyroidism and ophthalmopathy. Template material for amplifying TCR beta CDR3 regions consisted of RNA transcripts. Initially, a first-round RT-PCR of the TCR CDR3 employed the HTBI primer set. TCRdb processed the multiplex PCR reads anew with MiXCR; each CDR3 protein has one entry. The data show about 400,000 distinct CDR3 sequences, with more than 15% seen just once and roughly 7.7% held by the top ten. The sample comprised blood. The receptors here all came from a woman aged 18-30 years with Graves' hyperthyroidism.

This clonotype was recorded many times. The chain couples TRBV10-3 to TRBJ2-7, with a possible D match to TRBD1 (6 bases). The V gene's germline CDR1 is ENHRY and CDR2 SYGVKD. CDR3 length: 14 amino acids. V lost 4 bases and J lost 2, with 12 bases in between. CDR3: CAISVTGRPYEQYF. Here the CDR3 DNA reads TGTGCCATCAGTGTGACAGGCCGACCCTACGAGCAGTACTTC.

This clonotype has at least ten counts. The gene calls are TRBV20-1 and TRBJ2-7; no firm D call. With 4 bases removed from V and 2 bases from J, the gap between germline ends came to 15 bases. The CDR3 sequence is 14 residues long. Per germline, CDR1 DFQATT and CDR2 SNEGSKA (reference sequence). CDR3 loop: CSATLTEKPYEQYF. For the CDR3, the DNA is TGCAGTGCTACCCTCACTGAAAAACCCTACGAGCAGTACTTC.

This clonotype was seen only a few times. V usage is TRBV6-1 and J usage is TRBJ2-7; the match to TRBD1 covers 9 bases. Trimming cost V 6 bases and J 2 bases; bases outside gene matches: 5. The length of the CDR3 is 14 residues. In germline, CDR1 is MNHNS, CDR2 SASEGT. CDR3 DNA sequence: TGTGCCAGCAGGTACAGGGGGCCTCCCTACGAGCAGTACTTC. It translates to CASRYRGPPYEQYF.

This clonotype was counted only a few times. The chain links TRBV6-1 to TRBJ2-4, with a possible D match to TRBD2 (7 bases). Trimming cost V 6 bases and J 2 bases, with 11 bases left between them. The CDR3 sequence is 14 residues long. Germline V gives CDR1 MNHNS, CDR2 SASEGT. CDR3 region: CASRRGGSKNIQYF. DNA of the CDR3: TGTGCCAGCAGGAGGGGGGGGTCCAAAAACATTCAGTACTTC.

This clonotype has a count of ten or more. The chain combines TRBV28 with TRBJ2-3, with D possibly called TRBD1 or TRBD2 (5 bases each). Germline V gene sequence: CDR1 MDHEN, CDR2 SYDVKM. V was shortened by 7 bases and J by 3 bases, with 20 bases between the two germline ends. The CDR3 extends over 16 amino acids. CDR3: CASTSGAGRRTDTQYF. CDR3 DNA: TGTGCCAGCACCTCCGGGGCGGGTAGGAGAACAGATACGCAGTATTTT.

This clonotype was recorded at least ten times. The genes are TRBV12-3 or TRBV12-4 and TRBJ2-3; tentatively, D is TRBD2 (5 bases). V was pared by 7 bases and J by 6 bases, with 11 bases between. The CDR3 has 12 residues. The CDR3 DNA follows: TGTGCCAGCACCAAAAGCGGCGATACGCAGTATTTT. This codes for CASTKSGDTQYF.

The chain links TRBV27 to TRBJ2-7; D uncertain. The CDR3 is made up of 14 amino acids. Germline V gene lookup returns CDR1 MNHEY and CDR2 SMNVEV (reference sequence). Trimming took off 4 bases at V and 2 bases at J, with 12 bases between the two ends. The CDR3 here is CASSSRSAPYEQYF. The CDR3, as DNA: TGTGCCAGCAGTTCCCGATCGGCCCCCTACGAGCAGTACTTC.

This clonotype came up a few times. The chain carries TRBV5-1 and TRBJ2-3; 7 bases agree with TRBD2. Per the germline V gene, CDR1 is SGHRS and CDR2 is YFSETQ. V dropped 4 bases and J dropped 3; count of bases not matched to a gene: 5. The CDR3 is 14 amino acids. CDR3 sequence reads: CASSGGGETDTQYF. The CDR3 DNA reads as TGCGCCAGCAGCGGTGGGGGGGAAACAGATACGCAGTATTTT.

This clonotype was observed a handful of times. This rearrangement joins TRBV5-1 to TRBJ1-2, with no clear D. There are 13 residues in the CDR3. CDR1 is SGHRS, CDR2 YFSETQ, per germline. Trimming stripped 4 bases from V and 4 bases from J, with 11 bases between. In DNA, the CDR3 is TGCGCCAGCAGCCTAGACGCATCCTATGGCTACACCTTC. Translation gives CASSLDASYGYTF.

This clonotype was counted many times. This chain links TRBV7-8 with TRBJ1-2; no clear D gene. V was pared by 6 bases and J by 4 bases, with 15 bases between. The CDR3 runs 14 residues. Germline loops: CDR1 SGHVS, CDR2 FQNEAQ. The CDR3 bases are TGTGCCAGCAGTAATGCATTAGGTTCCTATGGCTACACCTTC. Its translation: CASSNALGSYGYTF.